This entry concerns a single TCR beta chain. The CDR3 covers 15 residues. Trimming at V came to 8 bases and at J to 7 bases, leaving 11 bases not matched to a gene. CDR1 and CDR2 from the germline V gene are MNHEY and SVGAGI. These data come from a study of blood T cell repertoires in COVID-19. Overall study context: The origin of the acute and convalescent COVID-19 samples was the United States, Italy and Spain. Sample material is recorded as cDNA or gDNA derived from T cells, B-cell-depleted T cells, or PBMCs.

Per the original data handling: Reference gene primer amplification in the assay estimated nucleated cell counts. Sequencing used immunoSEQ multiplex PCR; TCRdb keeps in-frame clones, though not all of them. For V, J and clone size, that table is used; D and trimming come from the DNA. Of about 200,000 clones listed, 86% are singletons. The rearrangement uses TRBV6-5 and TRBJ1-4; 9 bases match TRBD1. The sample taken for sequencing was peripheral blood. This clonotype originated in a woman in her seventies with acute or convalescent COVID-19. CDR3 DNA sequence: TGTGCCAGCGGACCACAGGGGGCGCTTGGTGAAAAACTGTTTTTT. Translation: CASGPQGALGEKLFF.